This TCR beta chain was sequenced during a study of blood T cell repertoires in COVID-19. The overall study: Spain, Italy and the United States supplied samples that represented acute and convalescent COVID-19. Sample material is recorded as cDNA or gDNA derived from T cells, B-cell-depleted T cells, or PBMCs.

It was during active infection that Seattle patients were enrolled and then longitudinally followed. Original methodology: Amplified reference gene primers provided the basis for estimating nucleated cell counts. Method: immunoSEQ multiplex PCR; TCRdb's copy keeps in-frame clones and lacks some. That table gives V, J and clone size, and the DNA gave D and trimming. The repertoire includes around 270,000 clones, about 85% of them detected once, and 0.75% to 0.95% sits in the top ten. The germline V gene encodes CDR1 MNHEY and CDR2 SVGAGI. Trimming pared 6 bases from V and 5 bases from J, leaving 16 bases between. This CDR3 is 14 amino acids long.

The chain joins TRBV6-5 to TRBJ1-1; possible D gene TRBD1, 6 bases. Sequenced: peripheral blood. This clonotype was obtained from a human donor with COVID-19, enrolled during active disease. The donor label of this sample is uncertain. CDR3 bases: TGTGCCAGCAGCGAGGGACACACAAGGACTGAAGCTTTCTTT. Its protein is CASSEGHTRTEAFF.